The 29 T cell receptor beta chains given below trace back to one sample, sequenced in a study of T cells after yellow fever vaccination. TCRdb reanalysed the 5' RACE reads using MiXCR and keeps one entry per CDR3 protein. The profile shows about 300,000 distinct CDR3 sequences, roughly 4% of them singletons. This specimen consisted of PBMCs, obtained 5 days after the yellow fever booster vaccination. Every receptor here comes from a man between 18 and 29 years old who received the YFV17D yellow fever vaccine.

This clonotype was detected only a few times. This chain's CDR3 is CASSSSTGTQYF. CDR3 nucleotides: TGTGCCAGCAGCTCCTCGACGGGGACCCAGTACTTC. J is TRBJ2-5 and V is TRBV3-1; D gene ambiguous. Trimming shortened V by 5 bases and J by 7 bases, and 11 bases separated the two germline ends. The CDR3 length is 12 residues. The germline gives CDR1 LGHDT, CDR2 YNNKEL (reference sequence).

This clonotype was seen more than once but under ten times. The chain carries TRBV6-5 and TRBJ1-2, with D uncertain. Germline loops: CDR1 MNHEY, CDR2 SVGAGI. Trimming took 7 bases from V and 4 from J, leaving 10 bases between them. The CDR3 is made up of 12 amino acids. CDR3 region: CASNDRSYGYTF. For the CDR3, the DNA is TGTGCCAGCAACGACCGCTCCTATGGCTACACCTTC.

This clonotype came up many times. The chain couples TRBV29-1 to TRBJ1-1, with D unclear. Germline lookup yields CDR1 SQVTM and CDR2 ANQGSEA. CDR3 length: 11 amino acids. V was trimmed by 5 bases and J by 1 base, leaving 5 bases between them. The CDR3 region is CSVRSNTEAFF. As DNA, the CDR3 is TGCAGCGTTCGCTCGAACACTGAAGCTTTCTTT.

The chain combines TRBV19 with TRBJ1-2; no clear D. Germline V gene data show CDR1 as LNHDA and CDR2 as SQIVND (reference sequence). The CDR3 is made up of 14 amino acids. V shed 3 bases and J shed 8 bases, with 16 bases lying between them. The CDR3 here is CASSMVEGELGYTF. CDR3 DNA: TGTGCCAGTAGTATGGTGGAGGGAGAACTCGGCTACACCTTC.

This clonotype was counted ten times or more. This rearrangement joins TRBV2 to TRBJ1-6; D gene ambiguous. Trimming removed 8 bases at V and 0 bases at J, with 8 bases between. The V gene's germline CDR1 is SNHLY and CDR2 FYNNEI. CDR3 length: 14 residues. For the CDR3, the DNA is TGTGCCAGCTCGCCAGACTCCTATAATTCACCCCTCCACTTT. It is translated as CASSPDSYNSPLHF.

This clonotype was counted between two and nine times. This CDR3 is CASSLQGALNYEQFF. For the CDR3, the DNA is TGTGCCAGCAGCCTCCAGGGGGCGCTCAACTATGAGCAGTTCTTC. The gene calls are TRBV7-9 and TRBJ2-1, with TRBD1 matching 8 bases. CDR1 and CDR2 (germline): SEHNR, FQNEAQ (reference sequence). CDR3 length: 15 residues. V lost 5 bases and J lost 8; bases outside the gene matches: 11.

The rearrangement uses TRBV4-2 and TRBJ2-7; D gene ambiguous. Germline CDR1 LGHNA, CDR2 YNFKEQ. V was shortened by 0 bases and J by 4 bases, with 10 bases between the two germline ends. CDR3 length equals 14 residues. CDR3 region: CASSQDSGSYEQYV. The CDR3 bases are TGTGCCAGCAGCCAAGATTCAGGCTCGTACGAGCAGTACGTC.

This clonotype was recorded at least ten times. The CDR3 sequence: CASSLLTDTGELFF. For the CDR3, the DNA is TGCGCCAGCAGCTTGTTGACAGACACCGGGGAGCTGTTTTTT. The rearrangement uses TRBV5-1 and TRBJ2-2; perhaps TRBD1 as D (5 bases). The germline V and J ends were trimmed by 1 base and 3 bases, with 7 bases remaining between them. Germline CDR1 is SGHRS and CDR2 is YFSETQ. The CDR3 consists of 14 residues.

This clonotype showed up many times. This sequence joins TRBV5-6 and TRBJ1-2; 12 bases fit TRBD1. The CDR3 extends over 15 amino acids. The germline CDR1 and CDR2 sequences are SGHDT and YYEEEE. Losses at the gene ends were 0 bases for V and 7 bases for J; bases not matched to a gene: 4. In nucleotides, the CDR3 is TGTGCCAGCAGCTTGGTTGGGACAGGGGGCTCTGGCTACACCTTC. It specifies CASSLVGTGGSGYTF.

This clonotype was observed at least ten times. The chain recombines TRBV5-1 with TRBJ1-5, with 9 bases matching TRBD1. V lost 4 bases to trimming and J lost 1 base; unmatched junction nucleotides: 15. Germline V lookup: CDR1 SGHRS, CDR2 YFSETQ. This CDR3 is built from 19 residues. CDR3 nucleotides: TGCGCCAGCAGCAACCCGGGACAGGGAAAAGGTATAAGCAATCAGCCCCAGCATTTT. Its translation is CASSNPGQGKGISNQPQHF.

This clonotype has more than one count but fewer than ten. The rearrangement uses TRBV5-1 and TRBJ2-2, with no clear D. With 0 bases removed from V and 6 bases from J, the gap between germline ends came to 6 bases. The V gene's germline CDR1 is SGHRS and CDR2 YFSETQ. The CDR3 sequence is 13 residues long. In DNA form, the CDR3 reads TGCGCCAGCAGCTTGGCCGTCTCCGGGGAGCTGTTTTTT. This gives the protein CASSLAVSGELFF.

This clonotype was seen a handful of times. This chain connects TRBV6-5 to TRBJ1-1, with 8 bases that match TRBD1. After removal of 0 bases from V and 4 bases from J, the junction contained 4 bases not matched to a gene. The CDR3 covers 15 residues. Germline V gene data show CDR1 as MNHEY and CDR2 as SVGAGI. The CDR3 DNA reads TGTGCCAGCAGTTACTCCCAGACAGGGGCCACTGAAGCTTTCTTT. This translates into CASSYSQTGATEAFF.

This clonotype has just a few counts. The chain uses TRBV12-3 or TRBV12-4 and TRBJ1-2; D is ambiguous. The CDR3 extends over 15 amino acids. Trimming cost V 8 bases and J 0 bases, with 16 bases left between them. CDR3 bases: TGTGCCAGCCTATCTATGACCGGACCTAACTATGGCTACACCTTC. Amino acids: CASLSMTGPNYGYTF.

The chain is built from TRBV4-1 and TRBJ2-5; 12 bases are shared with TRBD2. CDR3 length: 18 amino acids. V shed 0 bases and J 1 base; nucleotides not matched to a gene: 6. CDR1 and CDR2 from the germline V gene are MGHRA and YSYEKL. The CDR3 loop is CASSQDLLAGGVQETQYF. CDR3 nucleotide sequence: TGCGCCAGCAGCCAAGACCTGCTAGCGGGGGGGGTCCAAGAGACCCAGTACTTC.

This clonotype was observed a few times. The chain carries TRBV7-8 and TRBJ2-7, with D possibly TRBD2 on 5 matching bases. Trimming left V 3 bases short and J 3 bases short, with 12 bases between. The V gene's germline CDR1 is SGHVS and CDR2 FQNEAQ. CDR3 length equals 14 residues. The CDR3 region is CASSFDTGIYEQYF. DNA for the CDR3: TGTGCCAGCAGCTTCGACACGGGGATCTACGAGCAGTACTTC.

This chain joins TRBV5-1 and TRBJ1-1; no clear D gene. V was clipped by 4 bases and J by 1 base, with 11 bases between them. The CDR3 covers 14 residues. Germline V lookup: CDR1 SGHRS, CDR2 YFSETQ. The CDR3 reads CASSNGYGNTEAFF. The CDR3 bases are TGCGCCAGCAGCAATGGGTATGGGAACACTGAAGCTTTCTTT.

This clonotype was detected only a few times. The junction shows a germline mismatch at one end, possibly a read error. The rearrangement uses TRBV10-2 and TRBJ1-2, with a tentative D call TRBD1 (5 bases). The CDR3 loop spans 13 amino acids. Per germline, CDR1 WSHSY and CDR2 SAAADI. The CDR3 nucleotides read TGCGCCTGCAGTCGAGGCGGGACCTATGGCTACACCTTC. Protein: CACSRGGTYGYTF.

This clonotype appeared a few times. The chain joins TRBV18 to TRBJ2-1; no firm D call. With 5 bases removed from V and 6 bases from J, the gap between germline ends came to 17 bases. The V gene's germline CDR1 is KGHSH and CDR2 LQKENI. The CDR3 totals 15 residues. The CDR3 DNA reads TGTGCCAGCTCATCCTACCCGCCCGAACTCAATGAGCAGTTCTTC. Amino acid sequence: CASSSYPPELNEQFF.

A few counts support this clonotype. This chain connects TRBV9 to TRBJ1-2; 7 bases line up with TRBD1. V lost 1 base and J lost 6; bases outside the gene matches: 18. This CDR3 region has 18 residues. CDR1 and CDR2 (germline): SGDLS, YYNGEE. The DNA for the CDR3 is TGTGCCAGCAGCGTACGTTCGTTTGGAGGGGGCGCTGGTCATGGCTACACCTTC. It specifies CASSVRSFGGGAGHGYTF.

This clonotype has more than one count but fewer than ten. This sequence joins TRBV5-6 and TRBJ2-1, with 8 bases aligning to TRBD2. Trimming removed 1 base from V and 14 bases from J; junction bases left unmatched: 2. The CDR3 loop spans 11 amino acids. Germline V gene sequence: CDR1 SGHDT, CDR2 YYEEEE. The CDR3 reads CASSLRRGEFF. The CDR3 nucleotides are TGTGCCAGCAGCTTGCGGCGGGGGGAGTTCTTC.

The chain recombines TRBV3-1 with TRBJ2-3; TRBD2 agrees at 9 bases. V lost 4 bases, J lost 1 base, and 6 bases stayed unmatched. The CDR3 loop spans 16 amino acids. CDR1 is LGHDT and CDR2 is YNNKEL in the germline V gene (reference sequence). This CDR3 is CASSPWVAGGTDTQYF. CDR3 bases: TGTGCCAGCAGCCCCTGGGTAGCGGGGGGCACAGATACGCAGTATTTT.

This clonotype occurred many times. The junction shows a germline mismatch at one end, possibly a read error. The chain links TRBV5-1 to TRBJ2-3; weak D call: TRBD2 (7 bases). The germline V gene has CDR1 SGHRS and CDR2 YFSETQ. The CDR3 has 14 amino acids. The CDR3 DNA follows: TGTGCCAGCAGCTTCGGGGGGCCCACAGATACGCAGTATTTT. Its translation is CASSFGGPTDTQYF.

This clonotype was counted at least ten times. V and J are TRBV5-1 and TRBJ1-2; D is perhaps TRBD1 (5 bases). The CDR3 loop spans 15 amino acids. The V gene's germline CDR1 is SGHRS and CDR2 YFSETQ. The ends were cut back, 3 bases at V and 4 bases at J, with 16 bases in the middle. The CDR3 region has the DNA TGCGCCAGCAGCTCCAAAGGCGAGGGGTTCTATGGCTACACCTTC. Translation: CASSSKGEGFYGYTF.

This clonotype was detected many times. The chain carries TRBV29-1 and TRBJ2-3; D is perhaps TRBD2 (6 bases). Germline CDR1 reads SQVTM; CDR2 reads ANQGSEA. The CDR3 is made up of 15 amino acids. The V end was cut by 3 bases, the J end by 0 bases, with 13 bases between. The CDR3 here is CSVDGTSYSTDTQYF. The CDR3 DNA sequence: TGCAGCGTTGACGGTACTAGCTATAGCACAGATACGCAGTATTTT.

This clonotype was recorded a few times. The J gene is TRBJ2-5, the V gene TRBV5-4, with TRBD2 as a possible D gene (5 bases). Germline CDR1 and CDR2: SGHNT and YYREEE (reference sequence). This CDR3 has 16 amino acids. With 4 bases removed from V and 1 base from J, the gap between germline ends came to 17 bases. CDR3 residues: CASSQRRGSAQETQYF. The CDR3 nucleotides read TGTGCCAGCAGCCAGCGCCGGGGAAGCGCCCAAGAGACCCAGTACTTC.

At least ten counts were recorded for this clonotype. The chain recombines TRBV5-4 with TRBJ2-5; D possibly uses TRBD1 or TRBD2 (5 bases each). The CDR3 has 13 amino acids. Germline lookup yields CDR1 SGHNT and CDR2 YYREEE (reference sequence). With 3 bases removed from V and 7 bases from J, the gap between germline ends came to 13 bases. The CDR3: CASSSWGSATQYF. The DNA of the CDR3 is TGTGCCAGCAGCTCTTGGGGGAGTGCGACCCAGTACTTC.

This clonotype was seen only a few times. The V gene is TRBV7-2, the J gene TRBJ1-2, with a possible D match to TRBD1 (6 bases). The CDR3 sequence is 14 residues long. Germline V gene data show CDR1 as SGHTA and CDR2 as FQGNSA. V lost 9 bases to trimming and J lost 0 bases, with 14 bases between them. The CDR3, as DNA: TGTGCCAGTCGTACAGGGCTTACTAACTATGGCTACACCTTC. It is translated as CASRTGLTNYGYTF.

This clonotype was found a few times. The V and J genes are TRBV28 and TRBJ1-1; TRBD1 matches at 12 bases. The V gene's germline CDR1 is MDHEN and CDR2 SYDVKM. Trimming removed 3 bases from V and 5 bases from J; junction bases left unmatched: 7. The CDR3 runs to 16 residues. DNA for the CDR3: TGTGCCAGCAGTTTGGTCGGGACAGGGGGCGAAACTGAAGCTTTCTTT. Residues: CASSLVGTGGETEAFF.

The V gene is TRBV2, the J gene TRBJ2-6; D is unresolved. CDR1 is SNHLY and CDR2 is FYNNEI in the germline V gene. The length of the CDR3 is 15 residues. V lost 6 bases and J lost 0, with 9 bases in between. CDR3 DNA sequence: TGTGCCAGCAGACCACGGGTCTCTGGGGCCAACGTCCTGACTTTC. Encoded protein: CASRPRVSGANVLTF.